One sample yielded the 18 T cell receptor beta chains listed below, sequenced in a study of blood T cell repertoires in COVID-19. Using immunoSEQ multiplex PCR, the repertoire was profiled, and TCRdb retains in-frame clones only, with some absent. The sample holds around 200,000 clones, approximately 90% seen once. Sequencing was done on a sample of PBMCs or T cells enriched from blood (not recorded which). All receptors derive from a man between 18 and 35 years old with acute COVID-19.

CDR3 sequence (DNA): TGTGCCACCAGTGAGGGCGGGAGTCACAATGAGCAGTTCTTC. It is translated as CATSEGGSHNEQFF. This sequence joins TRBV24-1 and TRBJ2-1, with TRBD2 matching 7 bases. J gave up 5 bases and V 4 bases, and 4 bases lay outside the gene matches. The germline gives CDR1 KGHDR, CDR2 SFDVKD. The CDR3 spans 14 residues.

The V call is TRBV30, the J call TRBJ1-1, with D unresolved. Germline V CDR1 and CDR2: GTSNPN, SVGIG (reference sequence). The CDR3 loop spans 15 amino acids. Between the trimmed V and J ends, which lost 0 bases and 0 bases, there was a span of 11 bases. The CDR3 DNA sequence: TGTGCCTGGAGTGTAGCAGGACTCTTGAACACTGAAGCTTTCTTT. Residues: CAWSVAGLLNTEAFF.

This clone was observed a single time. This rearrangement joins TRBV29-1 to TRBJ1-2, with 7 bases lining up with TRBD1. The CDR3 length is 15 residues. Germline-derived CDR1 and CDR2 are SQVTM and ANQGSEA. The ends lost 1 base at V and 0 bases at J; junction bases unmatched: 5. The CDR3 region is CSVEGQGVTNYGYTF. CDR3 coding DNA: TGCAGCGTTGAAGGCCAGGGGGTTACTAACTATGGCTACACCTTC.

The sample holds one count of this clone. This chain joins TRBV28 and TRBJ1-6; D is perhaps TRBD1 (5 bases). This CDR3 spans 14 amino acids. Germline CDR1 reads MDHEN; CDR2 reads SYDVKM. The V end was cut by 4 bases, the J end by 7 bases, with 11 bases between. Written as DNA, the CDR3 is TGTGCCAGCAGTTCGCAGGGAGGCAATTCACCCCTCCACTTT. Encoded protein: CASSSQGGNSPLHF.

This clone has just one count. The chain has TRBV27 and TRBJ1-5; 8 positions agree with TRBD1. V lost 10 bases to trimming and J lost 0 bases; unmatched junction nucleotides: 8. Germline values: CDR1 MNHEY, CDR2 SMNVEV (reference sequence). CDR3 size: 15 residues. The CDR3 DNA is TGTGCCACCGGACAGGGTGCATATAGCAATCAGCCCCAGCATTTT. Translated, it gives CATGQGAYSNQPQHF.

The chain is built from TRBV4-2 and TRBJ1-5; 7 bases are shared with TRBD1. CDR3 length equals 17 residues. V was pared by 0 bases and J by 9 bases, with 14 bases of the junction left unmatched. The germline CDR1 and CDR2 sequences are LGHNA and YNFKEQ. The CDR3 bases are TGTGCCAGCAGCCAAGATTTAACGACAGGGATAACGGCGCCCCAGCATTTT. The encoded protein is CASSQDLTTGITAPQHF.

This chain uses TRBV7-9 with TRBJ1-3; TRBD1 matches at 9 bases. J gave up 3 bases and V 5 bases, and 11 bases lay outside the gene matches. CDR1 is SEHNR and CDR2 is FQNEAQ in the germline V gene (reference sequence). The CDR3 covers 17 residues. In DNA, the CDR3 is TGTGCCAGCAGCCACGGGACAGGGAAGAAAGGTGGAAACACCATATATTTT. This translates into CASSHGTGKKGGNTIYF.

The V and J genes are TRBV28 and TRBJ2-7; 9 bases line up with TRBD2. The CDR3 is made up of 15 amino acids. CDR1 and CDR2 (germline): MDHEN, SYDVKM. Trimming cost V 3 bases and J 6 bases; bases outside gene matches: 9. CDR3 in amino acids: CASSFFGTSNGEQYF. The CDR3, as DNA: TGTGCCAGCAGTTTTTTTGGGACTAGCAATGGCGAGCAGTACTTC.

CDR3 residues: CASSEQGRGEQYF. In nucleotides, the CDR3 is TGTGCCAGCAGTGAACAGGGGCGTGGGGAGCAGTACTTC. The chain is built from TRBV2 and TRBJ2-7, with D tentatively TRBD1 (6 bases). The germline CDR1 and CDR2 sequences are SNHLY and FYNNEI. CDR3 size: 13 residues. V was clipped by 2 bases and J by 7 bases, with 12 bases between them.

The rearrangement joins TRBV5-1 to TRBJ1-2, with 7 positions matching TRBD1. The CDR3 covers 14 residues. Losses at the gene ends were 3 bases for V and 4 bases for J; bases not matched to a gene: 6. Germline V gives CDR1 SGHRS, CDR2 YFSETQ. The CDR3 reads CASSSGGGPYGYTF. The CDR3 DNA is TGCGCCAGCAGCTCCGGAGGGGGCCCCTATGGCTACACCTTC.

The chain joins TRBV29-1 to TRBJ1-1, with 9 bases aligning to TRBD1. Trimming at V came to 0 bases and at J to 9 bases, leaving 11 bases not matched to a gene. There are 15 residues in the CDR3. Germline-derived CDR1 and CDR2 are SQVTM and ANQGSEA. CDR3 residues: CSVEEGQGQGRQAFF. CDR3 in DNA: TGCAGCGTTGAAGAGGGACAGGGACAGGGTCGCCAAGCTTTCTTT.

This chain joins TRBV28 and TRBJ1-5, with D uncertain. Per germline, CDR1 MDHEN and CDR2 SYDVKM. Trimming stripped 5 bases from V and 1 base from J, with 12 bases between. The CDR3 loop spans 15 amino acids. The CDR3 spells CASSLPKASNQPQHF. The CDR3 DNA follows: TGTGCCAGCAGTCTGCCGAAAGCCAGCAATCAGCCCCAGCATTTT.

J is TRBJ2-5 and V is TRBV6-5, with TRBD2 matching over 9 bases. With 6 bases clipped from V and 1 base from J, the junction kept 6 bases outside the gene matches. Germline loops: CDR1 MNHEY, CDR2 SVGAGI. The CDR3 totals 15 residues. The CDR3 reads CASRELAGLQETQYF. The CDR3 nucleotides are TGTGCCAGCAGGGAGCTAGCGGGGCTCCAAGAGACCCAGTACTTC.

The rearrangement uses TRBV24-1 and TRBJ2-1; 7 positions match TRBD1. CDR3 length: 16 residues. J was trimmed by 0 bases and V by 4 bases; bases with no gene match: 5. CDR1 is KGHDR, CDR2 SFDVKD, per germline. The CDR3 DNA is TGTGCCACCAGTGAGAGGACAGGCTACTCCTACAATGAGCAGTTCTTC. This sequence encodes CATSERTGYSYNEQFF.

This clone was detected only a few times. Other DNA sequences in the sample encode the same CDR3. The J gene is TRBJ1-3, the V gene TRBV4-3; a weak D match, TRBD1 (6 bases). With 0 bases removed from V and 4 bases from J, the gap between germline ends came to 10 bases. Germline V lookup: CDR1 LGHNA, CDR2 YSLEER. There are 15 residues in the CDR3. The CDR3 loop is CASSQDRGGGNTIYF. Written as DNA, the CDR3 is TGCGCCAGCAGCCAAGATCGAGGGGGAGGAAACACCATATATTTT.

V is TRBV28 and J is TRBJ2-7; 8 bases agree with TRBD2. CDR3 size: 13 residues. The junction had 1 base not matched to a gene; V was cut back by 2 bases and J by 4 bases. CDR1 MDHEN and CDR2 SYDVKM come from the germline V gene. CDR3 DNA: TGTGCCAGCAGTTTAACTAGCGGATACGAGCAGTACTTC. It encodes CASSLTSGYEQYF. Full variable domain (missing parts from reference TRBV28 and TRBJ2-7): DVKVTQSSRYLVKRTGEKVFLECVQDMDHENMFWYRQDPGLGLRLIYFSYDVKMKEKGDIPEGYSVSREKKERFSLILESASTNQTSMYLCASSLTSGYEQYFGPGTRLTVT.

V gene TRBV7-8 combines with J gene TRBJ1-1; D is uncertain. With 3 bases removed from V and 5 bases from J, the gap between germline ends came to 10 bases. The CDR3 consists of 13 residues. Germline assignment: CDR1 SGHVS and CDR2 FQNEAQ. The CDR3 spells CASSFPGFTEAFF. DNA of the CDR3: TGTGCCAGCAGCTTCCCGGGTTTTACTGAAGCTTTCTTT.

The chain combines TRBV2 with TRBJ2-7; 14 bases are a match to TRBD2. J gave up 5 bases and V 7 bases, and 10 bases lay outside the gene matches. Per germline, CDR1 SNHLY and CDR2 FYNNEI. CDR3 length: 16 residues. The CDR3 nucleotides read TGTGCCAGCATTCAACCTCCGGGACTAGCGGGAGACGAGCAGTACTTC. It encodes CASIQPPGLAGDEQYF.